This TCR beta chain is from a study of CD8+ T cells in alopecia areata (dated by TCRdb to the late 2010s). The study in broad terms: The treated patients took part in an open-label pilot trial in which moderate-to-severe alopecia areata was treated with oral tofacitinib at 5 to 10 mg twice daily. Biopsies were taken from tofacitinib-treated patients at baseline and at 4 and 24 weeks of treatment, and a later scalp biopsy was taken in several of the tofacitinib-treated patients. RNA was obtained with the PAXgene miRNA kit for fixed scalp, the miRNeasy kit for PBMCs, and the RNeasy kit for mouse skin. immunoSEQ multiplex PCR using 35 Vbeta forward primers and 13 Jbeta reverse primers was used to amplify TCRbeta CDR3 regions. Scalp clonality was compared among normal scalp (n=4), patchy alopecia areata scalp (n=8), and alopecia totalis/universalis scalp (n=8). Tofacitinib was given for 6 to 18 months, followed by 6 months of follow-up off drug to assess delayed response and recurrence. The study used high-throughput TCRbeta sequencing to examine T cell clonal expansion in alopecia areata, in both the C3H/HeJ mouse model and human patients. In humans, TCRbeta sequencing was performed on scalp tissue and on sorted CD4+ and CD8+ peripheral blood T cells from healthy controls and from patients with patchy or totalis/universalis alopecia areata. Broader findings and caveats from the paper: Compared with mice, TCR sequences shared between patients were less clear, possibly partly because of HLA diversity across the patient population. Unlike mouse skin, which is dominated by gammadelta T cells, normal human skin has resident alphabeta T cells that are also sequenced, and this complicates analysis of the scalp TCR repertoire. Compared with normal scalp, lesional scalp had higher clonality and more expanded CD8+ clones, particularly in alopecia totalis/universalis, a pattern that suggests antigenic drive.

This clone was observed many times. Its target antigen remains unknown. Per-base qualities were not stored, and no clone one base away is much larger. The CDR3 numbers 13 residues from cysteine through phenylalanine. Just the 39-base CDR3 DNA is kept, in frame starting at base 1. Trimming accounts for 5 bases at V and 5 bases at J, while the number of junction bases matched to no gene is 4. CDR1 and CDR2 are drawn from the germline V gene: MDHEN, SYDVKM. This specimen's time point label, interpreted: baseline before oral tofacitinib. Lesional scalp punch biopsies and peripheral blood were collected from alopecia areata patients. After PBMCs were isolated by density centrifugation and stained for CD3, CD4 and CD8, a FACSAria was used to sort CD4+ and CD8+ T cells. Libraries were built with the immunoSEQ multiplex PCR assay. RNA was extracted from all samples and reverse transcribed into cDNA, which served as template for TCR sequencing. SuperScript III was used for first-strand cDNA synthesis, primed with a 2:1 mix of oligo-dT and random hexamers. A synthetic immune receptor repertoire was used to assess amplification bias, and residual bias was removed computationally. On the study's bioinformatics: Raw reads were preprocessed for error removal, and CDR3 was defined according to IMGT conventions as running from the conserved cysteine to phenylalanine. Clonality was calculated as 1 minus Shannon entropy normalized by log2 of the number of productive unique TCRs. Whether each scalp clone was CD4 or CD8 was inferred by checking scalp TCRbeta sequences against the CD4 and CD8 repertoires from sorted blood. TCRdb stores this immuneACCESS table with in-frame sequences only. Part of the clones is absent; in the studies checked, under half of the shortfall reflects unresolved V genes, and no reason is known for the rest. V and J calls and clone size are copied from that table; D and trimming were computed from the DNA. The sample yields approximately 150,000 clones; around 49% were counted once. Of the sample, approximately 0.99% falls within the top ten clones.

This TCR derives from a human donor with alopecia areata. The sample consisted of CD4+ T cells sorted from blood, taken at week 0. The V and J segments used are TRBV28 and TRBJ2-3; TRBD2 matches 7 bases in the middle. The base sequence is TGTGCCAGCAGTACAATAGCGGGAGATACGCAGTATTTT. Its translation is CASSTIAGDTQYF.